This TCR beta chain was observed in a study of response to subunit inactivated influenza vaccine. From germline, CDR1 is SGHRS and CDR2 YFSETQ. Deletions cut 0 bases from V and 1 base from J, with 10 bases between. The CDR3 runs to 15 residues. Concerning this clonotype itself: The antigen remains unidentified. This is likely a read error, given that the CDR3 carries no conserved phenylalanine or tryptophan at its end.

Each CDR3 protein is one row after TCRdb ran MiXCR on the RT-PCR reads. Of more than 250,000 distinct CDR3 sequences in the sample, less than 25% were seen once. Study-level points and caveats: After each seasonal influenza vaccination, few new T cells are recruited, the authors suggested.

The sequences come from PBMCs from blood, collected less than 22 months after vaccination. This chain joins TRBV5-1 and TRBJ1-1; TRBD1 is a possible D gene (5 bases). The receptor's source is a man aged 50-75 years who received an inactivated influenza vaccine. This CDR3 is CASSLEQAANTEAFL. The CDR3 coding sequence is TGCGCCAGCAGCTTGGAACAGGCGGCGAACACTGAAGCTTTCCTT.